This T cell receptor (beta chain) was observed in a study of T cell responses to AZD1222 COVID-19 vaccine. TCRdb's table, derived via immunoSEQ multiplex PCR, lists solely in-frame clones and lacks some. In the table there are under 200,000 clones, 85% to 95% of which are singletons. The germline gives CDR1 LGHDT, CDR2 YNNKEL (reference sequence). The CDR3 sequence is 15 residues long. V gave up 4 bases and J gave up 3 bases, with 15 bases separating them. V is TRBV3-1 (or the pseudogene TRBV3-2) and J is TRBJ1-1, with a possible D match to TRBD1 (6 bases). Source: peripheral blood, taken on day 0 of AZD1222 vaccination. This clonotype originated in an adult in good health. The CDR3 sequence: CASSLVGGRDTEAFF. Written as DNA, the CDR3 is TGTGCCAGCAGCCTGGTGGGGGGCAGGGACACTGAAGCTTTCTTT.